The 20 T cell receptor beta chains presented below share a single source sample, sequenced in a study of CD8+ T cells in alopecia areata. Sequencing relied on a cDNA template that was reverse transcribed from extracted RNA. The repertoire was sequenced with immunoSEQ multiplex PCR; TCRdb's copy has only in-frame clones and lacks some. The data hold 95,000 to 120,000 clones, with approximately 50% observed a single time. The sequencing sample was made of NKG2D-low CD8+ T cells sorted from blood. These receptors were obtained from a human donor with alopecia areata.

CDR3 sequence reads: CASSYSRVGEQYF. The DNA for the CDR3 is TGTGCCAGCAGTTACTCGAGGGTTGGCGAGCAGTACTTC. The gene calls are TRBV6-5 and TRBJ2-7; a weak D match, TRBD2 (5 bases). Germline lookup yields CDR1 MNHEY and CDR2 SVGAGI. The CDR3 loop spans 13 amino acids. Trimming pared 0 bases from V and 6 bases from J, leaving 9 bases between.

This clone occurred a few times. The CDR3 bases are TGTGCCAGCAGTTCAAGGGGTGGGGGTCAGCCCCAGCATTTT. Residues: CASSSRGGGQPQHF. This rearrangement joins TRBV27 to TRBJ1-5; TRBD1 is a possible D gene (5 bases). Germline lookup yields CDR1 MNHEY and CDR2 SMNVEV (reference sequence). Deletions cut 4 bases from V and 6 bases from J, with 13 bases between. The CDR3 totals 14 residues.

As to this clone: A far larger clone lies a single base away; this is likely a read error. V is TRBV11-2 and J is TRBJ2-3, with D unclear. From germline, CDR1 is SGHAT and CDR2 FQNNGV. Trimming pared 3 bases from V and 2 bases from J, leaving 0 bases between. The CDR3 spans 11 residues. The CDR3, as DNA: TGTGCCAGCAGCTTCACAGATACGCAGTATTTT. Translation: CASSFTDTQYF.

CDR3 in amino acids: CASSMRDRGLGLAADTQYF. CDR3 nucleotides: TGTGCCAGCAGCATGCGGGACAGGGGGCTCGGACTAGCGGCAGATACGCAGTATTTT. This sequence joins TRBV7-9 and TRBJ2-3; 12 bases are shared with TRBD1. With 5 bases clipped from V and 4 bases from J, the junction kept 16 bases outside the gene matches. Per germline, CDR1 SEHNR and CDR2 FQNEAQ (reference sequence). The CDR3 is 19 amino acids.

This clone has only a few counts. V usage is TRBV7-9 and J usage is TRBJ2-7; TRBD2 is a possible D gene (6 bases). The CDR3 loop spans 14 amino acids. The V end was cut by 5 bases, the J end by 3 bases, with 14 bases between. In germline, CDR1 is SEHNR, CDR2 FQNEAQ (reference sequence). The CDR3: CASSDPGLSYEQYF. The CDR3 nucleotides are TGTGCCAGCAGCGACCCGGGACTGAGCTACGAGCAGTACTTC.

This clone was counted only a few times. The chain combines TRBV6-5 with TRBJ2-7; maybe TRBD2 (6 bases). Germline assignment: CDR1 MNHEY and CDR2 SVGAGI. The CDR3 covers 12 residues. With 6 bases removed from V and 2 bases from J, the gap between germline ends came to 8 bases. CDR3 sequence: CASRGGAYEQYF. The CDR3, as DNA: TGTGCCAGCAGGGGGGGAGCCTACGAGCAGTACTTC.

CDR3 loop: CASSYSWAGEQYF. In DNA, the CDR3 is TGTGCCAGCAGCTACTCGTGGGCTGGGGAGCAGTACTTC. The chain recombines TRBV5-6 with TRBJ2-7; D gene uncertain. This CDR3 spans 13 amino acids. The germline V and J ends were trimmed by 3 bases and 7 bases, with 14 bases remaining between them. CDR1 is SGHDT, CDR2 YYEEEE, per germline.

The rearrangement links TRBV5-1 to TRBJ2-3; D is unresolved. V was pared by 2 bases and J by 0 bases, with 7 bases between. The V gene's germline CDR1 is SGHRS and CDR2 YFSETQ. The CDR3 totals 14 residues. CDR3 sequence reads: CASSLTKSTDTQYF. Here the CDR3 DNA reads TGCGCCAGCAGCTTAACGAAAAGCACAGATACGCAGTATTTT.

The chain has TRBV7-3 and TRBJ2-1; D call uncertain. Trimming shortened V by 4 bases and J by 8 bases, and 9 bases separated the two germline ends. Germline V lookup: CDR1 SGHTA, CDR2 FQGTGA. This CDR3 comprises 12 residues. CDR3 protein: CASSSRLHEQFF. The CDR3 coding sequence is TGTGCCAGCAGCTCCAGACTCCATGAGCAGTTCTTC.

J is TRBJ2-1 and V is TRBV27; 7 nucleotides line up with TRBD2. From germline, CDR1 is MNHEY and CDR2 SMNVEV (reference sequence). The length of the CDR3 is 20 residues. V was clipped by 3 bases and J by 7 bases; unmatched bases: 24. The CDR3 here is CASSFVTSVPWGGGKNEQFF. The CDR3 DNA is TGTGCCAGCAGTTTTGTAACTAGCGTACCGTGGGGGGGTGGAAAAAATGAGCAGTTCTTC.

The chain employs TRBV27 and TRBJ1-1; the D is unclear. Between the trimmed V and J ends, which lost 2 bases and 1 base, there was a span of 5 bases. Germline V lookup: CDR1 MNHEY, CDR2 SMNVEV (reference sequence). The CDR3 covers 13 residues. The CDR3 DNA reads as TGTGCCAGCAGTTTAGCGGCGAACACTGAAGCTTTCTTT. Translation gives CASSLAANTEAFF.

The chain combines TRBV25-1 with TRBJ1-1; tentatively, D is TRBD1 (6 bases). The V end was cut by 3 bases, the J end by 8 bases, with 13 bases between. The CDR3 has 13 amino acids. Germline V gives CDR1 MGHDK, CDR2 SYGVNS. CDR3 residues: CASSEWGAGEAFF. CDR3 nucleotides: TGTGCCAGCAGTGAGTGGGGGGCCGGCGAAGCTTTCTTT.

The rearrangement uses TRBV7-6 and TRBJ2-7; 8 nucleotides match TRBD1. The junction had 6 bases not matched to a gene; V was cut back by 5 bases and J by 6 bases. The CDR3 is made up of 13 amino acids. The germline V gene has CDR1 SGHVS and CDR2 FNYEAQ. The chain's CDR3 is CASSAATGVEQYF. CDR3 sequence (DNA): TGTGCCAGCAGCGCCGCGACAGGGGTCGAGCAGTACTTC.

This chain links TRBV9 with TRBJ2-5; D not resolved. V lost 0 bases and J lost 3, with 6 bases in between. CDR1 is SGDLS, CDR2 YYNGEE, per germline. The CDR3 runs 13 residues. The CDR3 protein is CASSVDAEETQYF. Written as DNA, the CDR3 is TGTGCCAGCAGCGTAGATGCAGAAGAGACCCAGTACTTC.

This rearrangement joins TRBV9 to TRBJ2-2; D is uncertain. V dropped 5 bases and J dropped 2 bases, with 4 bases sitting between them. The germline gives CDR1 SGDLS, CDR2 YYNGEE. The CDR3 contains 12 residues. The CDR3 nucleotides are TGTGCCAGCAGTACAAACACCGGGGAGCTGTTTTTT. Translated: CASSTNTGELFF.

The chain uses TRBV27 and TRBJ2-1, with D maybe TRBD2 (6 bases). The CDR3 extends over 12 amino acids. Germline lookup yields CDR1 MNHEY and CDR2 SMNVEV (reference sequence). Trimming shortened V by 7 bases and J by 10 bases, and 14 bases separated the two germline ends. The DNA of the CDR3 is TGTGCCAGCACTAGCGAATCTTGGGAGCAGTTCTTC. This gives the protein CASTSESWEQFF.

This chain connects TRBV29-1 to TRBJ1-2, with 10 bases lining up with TRBD1. The germline V gene encodes CDR1 SQVTM and CDR2 ANQGSEA. The CDR3 covers 17 residues. Germline trimming cut 6 bases from V and 7 bases from J; bases unmatched to any gene: 20. CDR3 sequence reads: CSVPRQGASAVFVGYTF. CDR3 nucleotide sequence: TGCAGCGTCCCGAGACAGGGGGCCTCAGCGGTCTTTGTTGGCTACACCTTC.

This chain links TRBV6-5 with TRBJ2-5, with 7 bases lining up with TRBD1. This CDR3 spans 14 amino acids. The germline V gene has CDR1 MNHEY and CDR2 SVGAGI. Trimming cost V 8 bases and J 2 bases; bases outside gene matches: 8. The CDR3 here is CASGTGVGQETQYF. In nucleotides, the CDR3 is TGTGCCAGCGGAACAGGGGTTGGACAAGAGACCCAGTACTTC.

The chain combines TRBV7-9 with TRBJ2-1, with D perhaps matching TRBD2 (5 bases). This CDR3 spans 14 amino acids. Trimming left V 4 bases short and J 10 bases short, with 17 bases between. CDR1 SEHNR and CDR2 FQNEAQ come from the germline V gene (reference sequence). CDR3 bases: TGTGCCAGCAGCTCCACTAAGGAGGTGGTGGAGCAGTTCTTC. It is translated as CASSSTKEVVEQFF.

The chain recombines TRBV5-5 with TRBJ2-1, with D possibly TRBD1 on 5 matching bases. V lost 4 bases and J 9 bases, leaving 11 bases between the germline ends. CDR3 length: 12 amino acids. CDR1 and CDR2 from the germline V gene are SGHKS and YYEKEE (reference sequence). CDR3 bases: TGTGCCAGCAGCCAGGGCTATGGTGAGCAGTTCTTC. This codes for CASSQGYGEQFF.